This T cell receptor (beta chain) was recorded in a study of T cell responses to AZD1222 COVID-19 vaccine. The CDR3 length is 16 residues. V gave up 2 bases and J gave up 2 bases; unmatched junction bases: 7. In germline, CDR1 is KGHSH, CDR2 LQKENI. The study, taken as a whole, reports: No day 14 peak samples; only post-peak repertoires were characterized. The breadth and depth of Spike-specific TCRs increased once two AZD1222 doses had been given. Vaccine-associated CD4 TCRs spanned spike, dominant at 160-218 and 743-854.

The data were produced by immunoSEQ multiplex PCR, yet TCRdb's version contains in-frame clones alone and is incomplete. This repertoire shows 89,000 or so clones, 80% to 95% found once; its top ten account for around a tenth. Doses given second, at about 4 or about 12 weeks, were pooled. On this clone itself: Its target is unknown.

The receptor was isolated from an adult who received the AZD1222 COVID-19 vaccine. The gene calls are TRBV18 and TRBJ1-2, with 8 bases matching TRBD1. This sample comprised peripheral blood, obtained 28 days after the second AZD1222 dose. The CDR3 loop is CASSPTGTGTNYGYTF. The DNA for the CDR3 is TGTGCCAGCTCACCAACGGGGACAGGAACAAACTATGGCTACACCTTC.